Each of the 13 T cell receptor beta chains below was sequenced from the same sample in a study of blood T cell repertoires in COVID-19. Assay: immunoSEQ multiplex PCR; the TCRdb copy retains only in-frame clones and omits some. The sample has about 96,000 clones, around 90% seen once. Sample: peripheral blood. These TCRs come from a human donor with COVID-19, enrolled during active disease. The donor label of this sample is uncertain.

Concerning this clone itself: Other nucleotide sequences in the sample specify the same CDR3. The gene calls are TRBV12-3 or TRBV12-4 and TRBJ1-2, with TRBD1 matching over 9 bases. V trimming: 5 bases; J trimming: 4 bases; junction bases outside the gene matches: 2. CDR3 size: 13 residues. The CDR3 nucleotides read TGTGCCAGCAGTCGGGACAGGGCCTATGGCTACACCTTC. Translating gives CASSRDRAYGYTF.

V usage is TRBV11-1 and J usage is TRBJ2-1, with TRBD2 matching 14 bases. The germline gives CDR1 SGHAT, CDR2 FQDESV (reference sequence). J was trimmed by 6 bases and V by 4 bases; bases with no gene match: 5. This CDR3 is 16 amino acids long. This CDR3 is CASSSQTSGGGNEQFF. The CDR3 nucleotides are TGTGCCAGCAGCTCACAGACTAGCGGGGGGGGCAATGAGCAGTTCTTC.

The chain carries TRBV21-1 and TRBJ1-1; TRBD1 reflects the table's D call only, with no check against the DNA. TRBV21-1 is a known pseudogene. This CDR3 has 14 amino acids. CDR3 sequence: CASSCDRGNTEAFF. Here the CDR3 DNA reads TGTGCCAGCAGCTGTGACAGGGGGAACACTGAAGCTTTCTTT.

The V and J genes are TRBV29-1 and TRBJ1-2; perhaps TRBD1 as D (6 bases). The CDR3 has 11 amino acids. The V end was cut by 7 bases, the J end by 6 bases, with 12 bases between. The germline gives CDR1 SQVTM, CDR2 ANQGSEA. For the CDR3, the DNA is TGCAGCGCCAGGGGAGAGGATGGCTACACCTTC. Its translation is CSARGEDGYTF.

V and J are TRBV19 and TRBJ1-2; D unresolved. CDR1 and CDR2 (germline): LNHDA, SQIVND (reference sequence). V shed 7 bases and J shed 1 base, with 10 bases lying between them. This CDR3 contains 13 residues. DNA of the CDR3: TGTGCCAGTACTCAGTCAGTTAACTATGGCTACACCTTC. Protein: CASTQSVNYGYTF.

The chain links TRBV29-1 to TRBJ2-5, with D possibly TRBD1 on 5 matching bases. V dropped 6 bases and J dropped 2 bases, with 13 bases sitting between them. Germline V gives CDR1 SQVTM, CDR2 ANQGSEA. This CDR3 contains 13 residues. CDR3 in amino acids: CSVRQLPQETQYF. Here the CDR3 DNA reads TGCAGCGTCCGACAGCTACCGCAAGAGACCCAGTACTTC.

This clone occurred a few times. The V and J genes are TRBV5-1 and TRBJ1-1, with no clear D. The CDR3 spans 14 residues. Trimming removed 0 bases at V and 8 bases at J, with 14 bases between. CDR1 is SGHRS and CDR2 is YFSETQ in the germline V gene. This CDR3 is CASSLEPRAREAFF. The CDR3 nucleotides are TGCGCCAGCAGCTTGGAACCCAGAGCTAGAGAAGCTTTCTTT.

The V and J genes are TRBV5-4 and TRBJ1-6; 7 nucleotides agree with TRBD1. Germline V gives CDR1 SGHNT, CDR2 YYREEE (reference sequence). V lost 0 bases, J lost 6 bases, and 3 bases stayed unmatched. The CDR3 contains 15 residues. This CDR3 is CASSLDRGSNSPLHF. DNA of the CDR3: TGTGCCAGCAGCTTGGACAGGGGCTCTAATTCACCCCTCCACTTT.

The DNA of the CDR3 is TGTGCCAGCAGTTACTCGGCCAGCGGGGGGCCGAATGAGCAGTTCTTC. Protein sequence: CASSYSASGGPNEQFF. The J gene is TRBJ2-1, the V gene TRBV6-5, with 9 positions matching TRBD2. Trimming cost V 0 bases and J 7 bases; bases outside gene matches: 7. CDR1 is MNHEY and CDR2 is SVGAGI in the germline V gene. The CDR3 contains 16 residues.

V gene TRBV19 combines with J gene TRBJ1-2; D may be TRBD1 (5 bases). Per germline, CDR1 LNHDA and CDR2 SQIVND (reference sequence). V gave up 5 bases and J gave up 3 bases, with 16 bases separating them. The CDR3 sequence is 15 residues long. The CDR3 here is CASSSTGVPDYGYTF. The CDR3 bases are TGTGCCAGTAGTTCAACAGGAGTTCCTGACTATGGCTACACCTTC. Together with reference TRBV19 and TRBJ1-2, the CDR3 gives the full variable domain: DGGITQSPKYLFRKEGQNVTLSCEQNLNHDAMYWYRQDPGQGLRLIYYSQIVNDFQKGDIAEGYSVSREKKESFPLTVTSAQKNPTAFYLCASSSTGVPDYGYTFGSGTRLTVV.

The table lists this clone with a count of one. The chain carries TRBV6-5 and TRBJ2-5; a possible D gene is TRBD2 (6 bases). V shed 8 bases and J shed 5 bases, with 15 bases lying between them. CDR1 and CDR2 (germline): MNHEY, SVGAGI. This CDR3 has 13 amino acids. The CDR3 protein is CASGRGLMETQYF. The CDR3 nucleotides are TGTGCCAGCGGGCGGGGTCTGATGGAGACCCAGTACTTC.

The chain has TRBV2 and TRBJ1-1; 9 positions match TRBD1. Trimming removed 7 bases from V and 6 bases from J; junction bases left unmatched: 6. Germline CDR1 is SNHLY and CDR2 is FYNNEI. The CDR3 totals 13 residues. Here the CDR3 reads CASIKDRGAEAFF. The CDR3 DNA reads as TGTGCCAGCATTAAGGACAGGGGTGCTGAAGCTTTCTTT.

This rearrangement joins TRBV15 to TRBJ2-7; a possible D gene is TRBD2 (5 bases). Trimming took 1 base from V and 7 from J, leaving 11 bases between them. The CDR3 is 13 residues long. Per the germline V gene, CDR1 is LNHNV and CDR2 is YYDKDF (reference sequence). The CDR3 DNA reads as TGTGCCACCAGCAGAGTCGGGGTGGGGGAGCAGTACTTC. Encoded protein: CATSRVGVGEQYF.